The entry below gives a single T cell receptor (beta chain) sequence along with its context. The record originates from a study of blood T cell repertoires in COVID-19. Whole-study context: Acute and convalescent COVID-19 samples came from the United States, Italy and Spain.

The data were produced by immunoSEQ multiplex PCR, yet TCRdb's version contains in-frame clones alone and is incomplete. The table lists tens of thousands of clones, over 75% of them singletons. Sequencing was performed on peripheral blood. The TCR sequence derives from a human donor with acute or convalescent COVID-19. The donor label of this sample is uncertain.

CDR3 in amino acids: CASSYIGTDTQYF. The DNA for the CDR3 is TGTGCCAGCAGTTACATCGGCACAGATACGCAGTATTTT. This chain links TRBV6-5 with TRBJ2-3; no clear D gene. V dropped 2 bases and J dropped 1 base, with 4 bases sitting between them. From germline, CDR1 is MNHEY and CDR2 SVGAGI. The CDR3 is 13 residues long.